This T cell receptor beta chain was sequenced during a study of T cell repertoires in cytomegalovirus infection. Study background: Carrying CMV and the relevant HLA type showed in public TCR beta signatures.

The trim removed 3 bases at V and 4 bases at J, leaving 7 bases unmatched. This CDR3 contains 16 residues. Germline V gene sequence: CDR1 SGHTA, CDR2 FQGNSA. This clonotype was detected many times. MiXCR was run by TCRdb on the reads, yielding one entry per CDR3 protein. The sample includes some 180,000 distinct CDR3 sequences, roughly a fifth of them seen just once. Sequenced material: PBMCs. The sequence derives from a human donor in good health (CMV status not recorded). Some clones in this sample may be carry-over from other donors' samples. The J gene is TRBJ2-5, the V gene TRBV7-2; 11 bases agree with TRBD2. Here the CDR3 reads CASSLDSGRAAETQYF. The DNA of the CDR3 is TGTGCCAGCAGCTTGGATAGCGGGAGGGCAGCAGAGACCCAGTACTTC.